The next 25 T cell receptor beta chains were all read from a single sample in a study of metastatic and nonmetastatic thyroid tumors. TCRdb re-called clones from the PCR reads using MiXCR. The data contain 26,000 or so clones, approximately 15% of them singletons. No patient had received any treatment before thyroid surgery. The sequenced sample was blood. Receptors were obtained from a male donor with papillary thyroid cancer or a benign thyroid nodule (not recorded which). Some clones in this sample may be carry-over from other donors' samples.

As for this clone: A read error is possible here, since a much larger clone lies one base away. This rearrangement joins TRBV10-2 to TRBJ2-7; 11 bases align to TRBD1. This CDR3 contains 13 residues. Looked up from germline, CDR1 is WSHSY and CDR2 is SAAADI. CDR3 bases: TGCGCCAGCAGTGAGTGGACAGGGGGCGAGCGGTACTTC. Translation: CASSEWTGGERYF.

The sample holds many counts of this clone. The genes are TRBV5-4 and TRBJ2-5, with 9 bases identical to TRBD2. With V trimmed by 2 bases and J by 5 bases, 7 bases remained unmatched. The CDR3 is made up of 15 amino acids. Germline V gene lookup returns CDR1 SGHNT and CDR2 YYREEE (reference sequence). The CDR3 coding sequence is TGTGCCAGCAGCTTTCGAGCGGGGGGTGGGGAGACCCAGTACTTC. This gives the protein CASSFRAGGGETQYF.

With regard to this clone: The junction shows a germline mismatch at one end, possibly a read error. The chain couples TRBV6-5 to TRBJ2-3, with TRBD2 matching over 8 bases. The CDR3 has 14 residues. Germline V lookup: CDR1 MNHEY, CDR2 SVGAGI. The CDR3 sequence is CASSYYGGADTQNF. CDR3 nucleotides: TGTGCCAGCAGTTACTACGGGGGGGCAGATACGCAGAATTTT.

Many counts were recorded for this clone. The rearrangement joins TRBV19 to TRBJ2-1; 7 nucleotides line up with TRBD1. The germline V gene encodes CDR1 LNHDA and CDR2 SQIVND (reference sequence). The CDR3 sequence is 14 residues long. V shed 10 bases, J shed 3 bases, and the junction held 9 bases outside the gene matches. The DNA for the CDR3 is TGTGCCACCAGCCGGGACAGCTTCTACAATGAGCAGTTCTTC. It encodes CATSRDSFYNEQFF. Supplemented by reference TRBV19 and TRBJ2-1, the full variable domain reads DGGITQSPKYLFRKEGQNVTLSCEQNLNHDAMYWYRQDPGQGLRLIYYSQIVNDFQKGDIAEGYSVSREKKESFPLTVTSAQKNPTAFYLCATSRDSFYNEQFFGPGTRLTVL.

This chain uses TRBV20-1 with TRBJ2-3; D unclear. Germline V gene sequence: CDR1 DFQATT, CDR2 SNEGSKA (reference sequence). V lost 0 bases and J lost 4, with 14 bases in between. CDR3 length: 15 amino acids. The CDR3 coding sequence is TGCAGTGCTAGAGATCTCCAGCTATACTCAGATACGCAGTATTTT. Amino acids: CSARDLQLYSDTQYF.

This clone has at least ten counts. The chain joins TRBV20-1 to TRBJ2-1, with 9 bases fitting TRBD2. The germline gives CDR1 DFQATT, CDR2 SNEGSKA (reference sequence). The CDR3 sequence is 16 residues long. J gave up 4 bases and V 5 bases, and 12 bases lay outside the gene matches. The CDR3 spells CSAPKALAGVYNEQFF. The CDR3 DNA sequence: TGCAGTGCTCCAAAGGCGTTAGCGGGAGTTTACAATGAGCAGTTCTTC.

In its sample, this clone was seen many times. The chain is built from TRBV12-5 and TRBJ2-7; D not certain. Germline V CDR1 and CDR2: LGHNT, FRNRAP. This CDR3 contains 13 residues. Trimming shortened V by 4 bases and J by 4 bases, and 11 bases separated the two germline ends. The CDR3 protein is CASGWQTGYEQYF. As DNA, the CDR3 is TGTGCTAGTGGTTGGCAGACTGGTTACGAGCAGTACTTC. The full variable domain, its missing parts supplied by reference TRBV12-5 and TRBJ2-7, is DARVTQTPRHKVTEMGQEVTMRCQPILGHNTVFWYRQTMMQGLELLAYFRNRAPLDDSGMPKDRFSAEMPDATLATLKIQPSEPRDSAVYFCASGWQTGYEQYFGPGTRLTVT.

At least ten counts were recorded for this clone. The gene calls are TRBV19 and TRBJ2-1, with D perhaps TRBD2 (5 bases). The ends were cut back, 5 bases at V and 7 bases at J, with 21 bases in the middle. The CDR3 runs 16 residues. CDR1 LNHDA and CDR2 SQIVND come from the germline V gene (reference sequence). The CDR3 DNA reads TGTGCCAGTAGTGCGGGCCAGATGGGCCTTTCTAATGAGCAGTTCTTC. Its translation is CASSAGQMGLSNEQFF.

Comments on this clone: Germline is not matched at one junction end, which may reflect a read error. The genes are TRBV18 and TRBJ1-1, with 7 bases aligning to TRBD1. This CDR3 comprises 11 residues. CDR1 KGHSH and CDR2 LQKENI come from the germline V gene. The CDR3 loop is CVSSQGTEAFF. DNA for the CDR3: TGTGTCAGCTCACAGGGGACTGAAGCTTTCTTT.

This clone was observed many times. The chain recombines TRBV27 with TRBJ2-7; 11 nucleotides agree with TRBD2. The germline V gene has CDR1 MNHEY and CDR2 SMNVEV (reference sequence). This CDR3 is 13 amino acids long. Losses at the gene ends were 2 bases for V and 7 bases for J; bases not matched to a gene: 1. The CDR3 here is CASSLASGREQYF. Here the CDR3 DNA reads TGTGCCAGCAGTTTAGCTAGCGGGAGGGAGCAGTACTTC.

This clone showed up many times. The rearrangement links TRBV20-1 to TRBJ2-1, with D perhaps TRBD2 (6 bases). The V gene lost 5 bases and the J gene lost 7 bases, with 18 bases spanning the gap. CDR3 size: 14 residues. Germline V gene sequence: CDR1 DFQATT, CDR2 SNEGSKA (reference sequence). DNA of the CDR3: TGCAGTGCTCCTCAAGGAGGGACCTCGAATGAGCAGTTCTTC. Protein sequence: CSAPQGGTSNEQFF.

By share of the sample, this clone is medium-sized. V is TRBV6-1 and J is TRBJ1-3, with 7 nucleotides matching TRBD1. J lost 15 bases, V lost 6 bases, and 14 bases had no gene match. CDR1 MNHNS and CDR2 SASEGT come from the germline V gene. The CDR3 totals 13 residues. CDR3 nucleotides: TGTGCCAGCAGCGAAATAGAAAGGGGGCCCCAATATTTT. Encoded protein: CASSEIERGPQYF.

The chain has TRBV5-1 and TRBJ2-3; 10 bases agree with TRBD2. Per the germline V gene, CDR1 is SGHRS and CDR2 is YFSETQ. V shed 0 bases, J shed 0 bases, and the junction held 7 bases outside the gene matches. The length of the CDR3 is 18 residues. The CDR3 is CASSLVPSGGLSTDTQYF. The CDR3 nucleotides read TGCGCCAGCAGCTTGGTTCCTAGCGGGGGCTTGAGCACAGATACGCAGTATTTT.

This clone was found many times. The V and J genes are TRBV12-3 or TRBV12-4 and TRBJ2-2; D gene unclear. V was clipped by 3 bases and J by 6 bases, with 5 bases between them. The CDR3 has 12 amino acids. This CDR3 reads CASSLGSGELFF. As DNA, the CDR3 is TGTGCCAGCAGTTTGGGGTCCGGGGAGCTGTTTTTT.

By sample fraction, this clone is medium-sized. The rearrangement joins TRBV12-3 or TRBV12-4 to TRBJ2-7; 10 positions agree with TRBD2. This CDR3 has 14 amino acids. Trimming removed 3 bases from V and 3 bases from J; junction bases left unmatched: 2. For the CDR3, the DNA is TGTGCCAGCAGTTTGCAGCGGGGGGGCTACGAGCAGTACTTC. It is translated as CASSLQRGGYEQYF.

Regarding this clone: A much more abundant neighbour one base away suggests this may be a read error. The identical CDR3 is also encoded by other nucleotide sequences in the sample. This chain connects TRBV3-1 to TRBJ2-1; 7 nucleotides line up with TRBD2. This CDR3 is 14 amino acids long. Per germline, CDR1 LGHDT and CDR2 YNNKEL (reference sequence). J was trimmed by 0 bases and V by 9 bases; bases with no gene match: 5. CDR3 region: CASDGGSSYNEQFF. Here the CDR3 DNA reads TGTGCCAGTGACGGGGGGAGCTCCTACAATGAGCAGTTCTTC.

This chain links TRBV30 with TRBJ2-7; no definite D call. V lost 2 bases and J lost 3, with 11 bases in between. The CDR3 has 13 amino acids. Germline CDR1 is GTSNPN and CDR2 is SVGIG (reference sequence). CDR3: CAWSKEVDYEQYF. The DNA for the CDR3 is TGTGCCTGGAGTAAGGAAGTCGACTACGAGCAGTACTTC. The complete variable domain, with remaining parts taken from reference TRBV30 and TRBJ2-7, reads SQTIHQWPATLVQPVGSPLSLECTVEGTSNPNLYWYRQAAGRGLQLLFYSVGIGQISSEVPQNLSASRPQDRQFILSSKKLLLSDSGFYLCAWSKEVDYEQYFGPGTRLTVT.

The chain joins TRBV6-6 to TRBJ2-7; a possible D gene is TRBD1 (6 bases). The germline CDR1 and CDR2 sequences are MNHNY and SVGAGI (reference sequence). The CDR3 is 15 amino acids. Trimming removed 7 bases from V and 0 bases from J, with 16 bases in between. The CDR3 DNA follows: TGTGCCAGCATTACCCTGCCGGACAGCTCCTACGAGCAGTACTTC. It is translated as CASITLPDSSYEQYF.

This clone was recorded at least ten times. The J gene is TRBJ2-3, the V gene TRBV2; D may correspond to TRBD1 or TRBD2 (6 bases each). The CDR3 sequence is 14 residues long. The ends were cut back, 6 bases at V and 6 bases at J, with 16 bases in the middle. The germline gives CDR1 SNHLY, CDR2 FYNNEI. CDR3 loop: CASRTGGPPDTQYF. The CDR3 nucleotides are TGTGCCAGCAGGACCGGGGGCCCCCCGGATACGCAGTATTTT.

This clone was detected many times. The V call is TRBV5-5, the J call TRBJ1-4; D possibly corresponds to TRBD1 (6 bases). Trimming took 4 bases from V and 0 from J, leaving 19 bases between them. The germline V gene encodes CDR1 SGHKS and CDR2 YYEKEE (reference sequence). The CDR3 loop spans 18 amino acids. CDR3 protein: CASSHRATHLTTNEKLFF. DNA of the CDR3: TGTGCCAGCAGCCACAGGGCCACACACCTAACAACTAATGAAAAACTGTTTTTT.

This clone was detected many times. A read error is likely, as this CDR3 ends without the conserved phenylalanine or tryptophan. The chain carries TRBV25-1 and TRBJ2-1; TRBD1 or TRBD2 may be the D gene (5 bases each). Deletions cut 1 base from V and 7 bases from J, with 14 bases between. CDR1 and CDR2 from the germline V gene are MGHDK and SYGVNS. The CDR3 is 15 amino acids. CDR3 coding DNA: TGTGCCAGCAGTGAATGGCAGGGAGCGAGGAATGAGCAGTTCCTC. Protein product: CASSEWQGARNEQFL.

This chain joins TRBV11-2 and TRBJ1-5; no clear D. Germline V gene sequence: CDR1 SGHAT, CDR2 FQNNGV. Trimming removed 6 bases from V and 16 bases from J, with 28 bases in between. The CDR3 contains 15 residues. CDR3 DNA: TGTGCCAGCAGGTTCGAACATTTTCTAAATCATCCCAACCATTTT. This translates into CASRFEHFLNHPNHF.

The chain is built from TRBV6-2 or TRBV6-3 and TRBJ1-1, with D possibly TRBD1 on 5 matching bases. The CDR3 runs to 15 residues. The germline gives CDR1 MNHEY, CDR2 SVGEGT. The ends were cut back, 0 bases at V and 0 bases at J, with 8 bases in the middle. The CDR3 nucleotides read TGTGCCAGCAGTTACTCTGCGGGGCTGAACACTGAAGCTTTCTTT. It codes for CASSYSAGLNTEAFF.

This clone was seen many times. This chain links TRBV30 with TRBJ1-6; D may be TRBD1 (5 bases). This CDR3 comprises 13 residues. Between the trimmed V and J ends, which lost 7 bases and 4 bases, there was a span of 11 bases. Germline V lookup: CDR1 GTSNPN, CDR2 SVGIG (reference sequence). The CDR3 region is CASGTTYNSPLHF. DNA of the CDR3: TGTGCCTCGGGGACGACGTATAATTCACCCCTCCACTTT.

The sample holds many counts of this clone. V usage is TRBV5-1 and J usage is TRBJ2-5, with D unclear. The V and J ends lost 2 bases and 3 bases respectively, with 8 bases between them. Germline assignment: CDR1 SGHRS and CDR2 YFSETQ. The CDR3 is 13 residues long. The CDR3 DNA follows: TGCGCCAGCAGCTTAGTAGGGAAAGAGACCCAGTACTTC. Translation: CASSLVGKETQYF.